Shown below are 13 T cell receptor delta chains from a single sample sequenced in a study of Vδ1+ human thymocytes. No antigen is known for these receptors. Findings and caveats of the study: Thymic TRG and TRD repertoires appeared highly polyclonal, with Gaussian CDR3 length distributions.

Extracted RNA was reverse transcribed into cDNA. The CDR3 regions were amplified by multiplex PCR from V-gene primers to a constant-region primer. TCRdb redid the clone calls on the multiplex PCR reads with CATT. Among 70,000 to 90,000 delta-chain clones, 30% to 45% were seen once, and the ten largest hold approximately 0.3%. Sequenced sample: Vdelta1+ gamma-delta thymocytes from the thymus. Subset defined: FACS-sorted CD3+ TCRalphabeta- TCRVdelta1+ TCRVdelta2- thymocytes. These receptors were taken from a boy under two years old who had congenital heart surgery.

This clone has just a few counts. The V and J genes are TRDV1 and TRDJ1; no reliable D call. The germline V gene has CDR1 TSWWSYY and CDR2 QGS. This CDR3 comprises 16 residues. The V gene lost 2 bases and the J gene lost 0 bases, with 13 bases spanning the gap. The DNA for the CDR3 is TGTGCTCTTGGGGAAGTTACTCCACAGTACACCGATAAACTCATCTTT. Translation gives CALGEVTPQYTDKLIF.

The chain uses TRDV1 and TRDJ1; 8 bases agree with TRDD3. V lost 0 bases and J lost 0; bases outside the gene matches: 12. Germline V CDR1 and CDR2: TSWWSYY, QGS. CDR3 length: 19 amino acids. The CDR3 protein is CALGELPTTWGIYTDKLIF. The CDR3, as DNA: TGTGCTCTTGGGGAACTTCCTACAACTTGGGGGATCTACACCGATAAACTCATCTTT.

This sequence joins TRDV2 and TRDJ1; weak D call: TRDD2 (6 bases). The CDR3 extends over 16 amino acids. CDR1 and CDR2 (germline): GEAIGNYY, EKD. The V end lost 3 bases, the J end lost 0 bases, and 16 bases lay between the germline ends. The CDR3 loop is CACDPLPFSHTDKLIF. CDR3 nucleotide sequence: TGTGCCTGTGACCCCCTTCCATTTTCGCACACCGATAAACTCATCTTT.

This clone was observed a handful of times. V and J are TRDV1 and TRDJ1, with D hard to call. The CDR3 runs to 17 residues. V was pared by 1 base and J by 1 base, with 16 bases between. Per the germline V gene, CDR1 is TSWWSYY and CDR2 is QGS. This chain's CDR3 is CALGEPILPLVTDKLIF. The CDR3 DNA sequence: TGTGCTCTTGGGGAACCCATACTCCCGCTGGTCACCGATAAACTCATCTTT.

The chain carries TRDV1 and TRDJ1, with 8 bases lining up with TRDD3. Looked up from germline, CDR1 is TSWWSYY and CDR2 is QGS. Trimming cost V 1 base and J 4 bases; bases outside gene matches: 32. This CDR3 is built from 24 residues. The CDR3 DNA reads TGTGCTCTTGGGGAACAGACCACCCATTTGGGGATTTTCGCGGTGGGGGATCCCTACGATAAACTCATCTTT. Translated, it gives CALGEQTTHLGIFAVGDPYDKLIF.

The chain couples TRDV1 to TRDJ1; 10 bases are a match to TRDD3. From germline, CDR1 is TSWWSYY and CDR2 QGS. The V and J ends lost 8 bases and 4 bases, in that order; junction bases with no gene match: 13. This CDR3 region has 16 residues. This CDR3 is CALTVGLGDKSDKLIF. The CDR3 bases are TGTGCTCTTACTGTAGGGCTGGGGGATAAAAGCGATAAACTCATCTTT.

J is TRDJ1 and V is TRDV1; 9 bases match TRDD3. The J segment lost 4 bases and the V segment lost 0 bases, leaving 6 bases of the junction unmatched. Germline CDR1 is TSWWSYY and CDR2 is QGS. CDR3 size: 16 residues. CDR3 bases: TGTGCTCTTGGGGAACTCTACGTACTGGGGGACGATAAACTCATCTTT. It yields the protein CALGELYVLGDDKLIF.

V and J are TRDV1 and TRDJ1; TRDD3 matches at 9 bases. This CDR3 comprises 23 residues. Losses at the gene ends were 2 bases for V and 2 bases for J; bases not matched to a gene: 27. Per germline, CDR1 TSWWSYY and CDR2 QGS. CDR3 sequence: CALGEINPLPGGIPTLPTDKLIF. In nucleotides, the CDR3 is TGTGCTCTTGGGGAAATCAACCCCCTCCCTGGGGGGATACCCACCTTACCAACCGATAAACTCATCTTT.

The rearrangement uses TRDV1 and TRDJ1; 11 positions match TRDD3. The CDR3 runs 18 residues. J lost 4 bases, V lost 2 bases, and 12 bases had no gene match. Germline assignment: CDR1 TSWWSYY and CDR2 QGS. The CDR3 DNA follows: TGTGCTCTTGGGGAAGCATCCAGTAACTGGGGGATAGGCGATAAACTCATCTTT. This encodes CALGEASSNWGIGDKLIF.

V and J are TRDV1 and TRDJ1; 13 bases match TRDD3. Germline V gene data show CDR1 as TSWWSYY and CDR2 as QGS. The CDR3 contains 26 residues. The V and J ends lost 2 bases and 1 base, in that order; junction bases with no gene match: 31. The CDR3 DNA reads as TGTGCTCTTGGGGAAATCCCCTCCTACCAACACTGTACTGGGGGATACGAAACCGGTGGCACCGATAAACTCATCTTT. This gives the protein CALGEIPSYQHCTGGYETGGTDKLIF.

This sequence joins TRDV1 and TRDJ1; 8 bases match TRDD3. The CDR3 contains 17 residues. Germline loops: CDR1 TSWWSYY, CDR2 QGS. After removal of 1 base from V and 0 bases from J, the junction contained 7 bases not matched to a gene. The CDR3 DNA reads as TGTGCTCTTGGGGAACCTGCTGGGGGACCGTACACCGATAAACTCATCTTT. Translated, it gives CALGEPAGGPYTDKLIF.

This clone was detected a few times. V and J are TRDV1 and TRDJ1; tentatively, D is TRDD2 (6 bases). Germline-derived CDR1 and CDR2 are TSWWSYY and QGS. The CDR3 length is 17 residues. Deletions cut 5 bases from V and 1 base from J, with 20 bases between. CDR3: CALGPQPSPSSTDKLIF. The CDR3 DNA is TGTGCTCTTGGGCCGCAACCTTCCCCTAGTTCCACCGATAAACTCATCTTT.

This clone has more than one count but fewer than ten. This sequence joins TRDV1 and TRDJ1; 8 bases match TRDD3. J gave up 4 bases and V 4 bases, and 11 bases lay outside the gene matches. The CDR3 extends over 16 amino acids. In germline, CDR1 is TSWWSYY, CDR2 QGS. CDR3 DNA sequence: TGTGCTCTTGGGGGCTGTACTGGGGGGGCCTTCGATAAACTCATCTTT. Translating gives CALGGCTGGAFDKLIF.